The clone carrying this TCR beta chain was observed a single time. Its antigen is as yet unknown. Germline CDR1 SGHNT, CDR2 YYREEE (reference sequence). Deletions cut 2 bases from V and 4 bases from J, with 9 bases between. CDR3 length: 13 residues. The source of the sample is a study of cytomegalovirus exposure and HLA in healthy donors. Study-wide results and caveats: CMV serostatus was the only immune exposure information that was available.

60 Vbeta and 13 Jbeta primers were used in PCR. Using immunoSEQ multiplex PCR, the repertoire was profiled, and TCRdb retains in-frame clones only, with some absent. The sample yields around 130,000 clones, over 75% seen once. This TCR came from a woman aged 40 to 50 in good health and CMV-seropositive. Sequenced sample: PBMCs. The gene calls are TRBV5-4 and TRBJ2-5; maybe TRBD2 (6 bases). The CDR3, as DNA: TGTGCCAGCAGCTTCAACGGGGGAGAGACCCAGTACTTC. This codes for CASSFNGGETQYF.